This TCR beta chain stems from a study of blood T cell repertoires in COVID-19. Across the whole study: Samples of COVID-19 (acute and convalescent) were obtained from the United States, Italy and Spain. PBMCs, B-cell-depleted T cells, or T cells were the source of the cDNA or gDNA that made up the material.

The V gene's germline CDR1 is LGHDT and CDR2 YNNKEL (reference sequence). Trimming pared 5 bases from V and 6 bases from J, leaving 10 bases between. The CDR3 sequence is 12 residues long. Authors' data handling: Amplification from reference gene primers served as the basis for estimated nucleated cell counts. The repertoire was sequenced with immunoSEQ multiplex PCR; TCRdb's copy has only in-frame clones and lacks some. The V and J calls and clone size were taken over from that table, and D and trimming were inferred from the DNA. Of 140,000 or so clones listed, 80% to 90% were seen once; the top ten hold around 0.91%.

The source of this sequence is a woman aged 50 to 60 with acute or convalescent COVID-19. The chain uses TRBV3-1 (or the pseudogene TRBV3-2) and TRBJ1-1, with a tentative D call TRBD1 (6 bases). The sample consisted of peripheral blood. The CDR3 DNA reads as TGTGCCAGCAGCGAAGGGGGGGCTGAAGCTTTCTTT. This encodes CASSEGGAEAFF.